Listed here is a single T cell receptor (beta chain). Germline V lookup: CDR1 SGHDN, CDR2 FVKESK. Trimming removed 2 bases from V and 5 bases from J, with 21 bases in between. This CDR3 comprises 17 residues. In the original analysis: Reference gene primer amplification gave estimated nucleated cell counts. This table comes from immunoSEQ multiplex PCR, and its TCRdb copy is limited to in-frame clones, with some not included. V, J and clone size are taken as reported in that table, and D and trimming were inferred from the DNA itself. Seen here are under 300,000 clones, approximately 91% observed once, and the top ten hold 0.85% to 0.95%. The data derive from a study of blood T cell repertoires in COVID-19. Study overall: From the United States, Italy and Spain came samples of acute and convalescent COVID-19. T cells, B-cell-depleted T cells, or PBMCs supplied cDNA or gDNA.

The V gene is TRBV14, the J gene TRBJ2-5, with a tentative D call TRBD1 (5 bases). This sequence was found in a woman in her 40s who had recovered from COVID-19. Sequenced material: peripheral blood. The CDR3 DNA sequence: TGTGCCAGCAGCCAAAAGGCTGGGGCAGGGCGGTCGGAGACCCAGTACTTC. It encodes CASSQKAGAGRSETQYF.